This T cell receptor (beta chain) was sequenced for a study of early T cells in non-severe SARS-CoV-2 infection. The CDR3 has 16 amino acids. The ends were cut back, 6 bases at V and 0 bases at J, with 17 bases in the middle. Per the germline V gene, CDR1 is KGHSH and CDR2 is LQKENI. TCRdb recomputed calls from the 5' RACE reads with MiXCR, one row per CDR3 protein. The table records approximately 77,000 distinct CDR3 sequences, roughly 12% of them present only once. The rearrangement links TRBV18 to TRBJ1-1, with D perhaps matching TRBD1 (6 bases). The material sequenced was whole blood. This receptor was identified in an adult who was a healthcare worker with PCR-confirmed SARS-CoV-2 infection or an uninfected control (not recorded which). In nucleotides, the CDR3 is TGTGCCAGCTCCTTACAACAGGGATTAATGAACACTGAAGCTTTCTTT. Amino acids: CASSLQQGLMNTEAFF.